Included here is one T cell receptor (beta chain) sequence, with context. Its antigen is currently unknown. At one boundary the junction diverges from the germline segment, which might be a read error. Amplification of TCR alpha and beta CDR3 regions from RNA used iRepertoire nested multiplex PCR. Input was 100-400 ng of tissue mRNA or PBMC total RNA. TCRdb re-derived calls from the multiplex PCR reads in MiXCR, one entry per CDR3 protein. The repertoire holds about 140,000 distinct CDR3 sequences, with 35% to 50% as singletons. This record belongs to a study of glioma-infiltrating T cells. General study points: CDR3 overlap between tissue and blood was very small. Gliomas, especially low-grade, showed above-expected tissue-blood divergence; non-neoplastic patients showed below.

CDR3 length: 15 residues. The sequenced material came from glioma tissue, nonneoplastic brain tissue, or PBMCs (not recorded which). The chain employs TRBV12-3 or TRBV12-4 and TRBJ1-5; D is unclear. This TCR was recovered from a human donor with low-grade glioma or glioblastoma, undergoing nonglioma brain surgery, or in good health (not recorded which). CDR3 DNA: TGTGCTAGCAGTTCGACGGTGAATAGCAATCAGCCCCAGCATTTT. This sequence encodes CASSSTVNSNQPQHF.